This is a list of T cell receptor beta chains from one sample in a study of T cell changes during pregnancy in multiple sclerosis. Repertoires were generated with immunoSEQ multiplex PCR, while TCRdb's copy carries only in-frame clones and drops some. The sample shows 84,000 or so clones, 94% of them seen only once. The material sequenced was peripheral blood, taken in the third trimester of pregnancy. The receptors derive from a female donor with multiple sclerosis, enrolled in a pregnancy study. Both conserved end residues are part of each CDR3. The D gene is left open where the match is weak. Clone size is shown for a subset of rows, as once, few, many or a class of expanded clone.

TRBJ1-2	.	TRBV9	.	17	CASSVLNIRGTSYGYTF	TGTGCCAGCAGCGTATTGAATATTAGGGGGACCTCCTATGGCTACACCTTC
TRBJ1-4	.	TRBV7-2	.	16	CASSLGQGNSNEKLFF	TGTGCCAGCAGCTTAGGGCAGGGTAATTCCAATGAAAAACTGTTTTTT
TRBJ1-2	.	TRBV6-1	TRBD1	14	CASSELDRENGYTF	TGTGCCAGCAGTGAATTGGACAGGGAGAATGGCTACACCTTC
TRBJ2-5	.	TRBV2	.	15	CASSELAPFQETQYF	TGTGCCAGCAGTGAACTAGCGCCATTCCAAGAGACCCAGTACTTC
TRBJ2-4	once	TRBV30	.	16	CAWLLSGGLVENIQYF	TGTGCCTGGTTACTATCGGGGGGCCTGGTGGAAAACATTCAGTACTTC
TRBJ2-3	.	TRBV5-1	TRBD2	19	CASSLVFIGTSGGGDTQYF	TGCGCCAGCAGCTTGGTATTTATCGGGACTAGCGGGGGAGGAGATACGCAGTATTTT
TRBJ2-7	.	TRBV6-1	.	13	CASRSQTYYEQYF	TGTGCCAGCAGATCACAGACCTACTACGAGCAGTACTTC
TRBJ1-3	.	TRBV2	TRBD1	15	CASSSGTASGNTIYF	TGTGCCAGCAGCTCCGGGACAGCCTCTGGAAACACCATATATTTT
TRBJ2-1	.	TRBV12-5	TRBD1	14	CASGGTGGYNEQFF	TGTGCTAGTGGGGGGACAGGGGGCTACAATGAGCAGTTCTTC
TRBJ2-7	.	TRBV27	TRBD2	15	CASSLSGTSAYEQYF	TGTGCCAGCAGTTTATCGGGGACTAGCGCTTACGAGCAGTACTTC
TRBJ1-1	.	TRBV27	.	15	CASIPLTGGNTEAFF	TGTGCCAGCATCCCTCTCACCGGGGGAAACACTGAAGCTTTCTTT
TRBJ2-7	.	TRBV5-1	TRBD1	14	CASAPGTGSYEQYF	TGCGCCAGCGCGCCCGGGACAGGGTCTTACGAGCAGTACTTC
TRBJ1-3	.	TRBV2	TRBD1	14	CASRDRGQGNTIYF	TGTGCCAGCAGGGACAGGGGGCAAGGAAACACCATATATTTT
TRBJ1-5	.	TRBV9	.	16	CASSVLPGGKNQPQHF	TGTGCCAGCAGCGTCCTCCCCGGAGGGAAGAATCAGCCCCAGCATTTT
TRBJ1-1	.	TRBV11-2	.	18	CASSFFGRGPSMNTEAFF	TGTGCCAGCAGCTTTTTCGGCAGGGGCCCGTCTATGAACACTGAAGCTTTCTTT
TRBJ2-1	.	TRBV10-1	TRBD2	14	CATDSGGPYNEQFF	TGCGCCACCGATAGCGGGGGACCCTACAATGAGCAGTTCTTC
TRBJ2-7	.	TRBV7-2	.	12	CASSQDSYEQYF	TGTGCCAGCAGCCAGGACAGCTACGAGCAGTACTTC
TRBJ1-2	.	TRBV4-1	TRBD1	17	CASSQVPRQGSNYGYTF	TGCGCCAGCAGCCAAGTCCCTCGACAGGGTTCGAACTATGGCTACACCTTC
TRBJ2-7	.	TRBV29-1	TRBD2	15	CSLNERERRFYEQYF	TGCAGCTTGAACGAGCGGGAGAGAAGATTCTACGAGCAGTACTTC
TRBJ1-1	.	TRBV19	TRBD1	15	CASSDRGWGNTEAFF	TGTGCCAGTAGCGACAGGGGATGGGGGAACACTGAAGCTTTCTTT
TRBJ2-5	.	TRBV14	TRBD2	16	CASSQLAGGFQETQYF	TGTGCCAGCAGCCAGTTAGCGGGAGGCTTCCAAGAGACCCAGTACTTC
TRBJ2-7	.	TRBV7-9	.	14	CASSPRVGSYEQYF	TGTGCCAGCAGCCCCCGGGTGGGCTCCTACGAGCAGTACTTC
TRBJ1-2	few	TRBV27	TRBD1	18	CASSLSTLRDRGYDGYTF	TGTGCCAGCAGTTTATCGACCCTCCGGGACAGGGGATATGATGGCTACACCTTC
TRBJ2-3	.	TRBV10-3	TRBD2	15	CAISDSGSPTDTQYF	TGTGCCATCAGTGATAGCGGGAGCCCCACAGATACGCAGTATTTT
TRBJ2-7	.	TRBV7-8	.	12	CASSHGSYEQYF	TGTGCCAGCAGCCACGGGTCCTACGAGCAGTACTTC
TRBJ2-1	.	TRBV9	TRBD2	14	CASSPGLAGGLPFF	TGTGCCAGCAGCCCGGGACTAGCGGGAGGGTTGCCGTTCTTC
TRBJ2-6	.	TRBV5-1	.	16	CASSPSGGFGANVLTF	TGCGCCAGCAGCCCCAGTGGGGGGTTCGGGGCCAACGTCCTGACTTTC
TRBJ2-1	.	TRBV19	TRBD2	17	CASSIDLTSGTYNEQFF	TGTGCCAGTAGTATAGACCTGACTAGCGGGACTTACAATGAGCAGTTCTTC
TRBJ2-2	.	TRBV5-1	TRBD2	18	CASSLGASGRSTLWELFF	TGCGCCAGCAGCTTGGGCGCTAGCGGGAGGTCCACCCTGTGGGAGCTGTTTTTT
TRBJ2-3	.	TRBV5-1	.	15	CASSLTPWRTDTQYF	TGCGCCAGCAGCTTGACCCCATGGCGCACAGATACGCAGTATTTT
TRBJ2-1	once	TRBV14	.	17	CASSLRPGSWTYNEQFF	TGTGCCAGCAGCCTACGACCGGGAAGCTGGACCTACAATGAGCAGTTCTTC
TRBJ1-1	.	TRBV30	.	11	CAWIGGTEAFF	TGTGCCTGGATCGGGGGGACTGAAGCTTTCTTT
TRBJ2-3	.	TRBV11-2	.	12	CASSRYTDTQYF	TGTGCCAGCAGTCGCTACACAGATACGCAGTATTTT
TRBJ1-5	.	TRBV5-6	TRBD1	15	CASSAMGQRNQPQHF	TGTGCCAGCAGCGCAATGGGACAGCGCAATCAGCCCCAGCATTTT
TRBJ1-1	.	TRBV27	.	13	CASSLREVTEAFF	TGTGCCAGCAGTTTGAGGGAGGTCACTGAAGCTTTCTTT